This T cell receptor (beta chain) stems from a study of cytomegalovirus exposure and HLA in healthy donors. Trimming took 3 bases from V and 4 from J, leaving 14 bases between them. The germline V gene has CDR1 SGHVS and CDR2 FQNEAQ. The CDR3 totals 15 residues. This table comes from immunoSEQ multiplex PCR, and its TCRdb copy is limited to in-frame clones, with some not included. The sample consists of about 240,000 clones, approximately 83% of them appearing once. This clone was seen just once. The J gene is TRBJ2-3, the V gene TRBV7-8; the D gene is possibly TRBD2 (6 bases). The receptor was derived from a woman in her twenties or thirties in good health and CMV-seropositive. Sequencing was performed on PBMCs. CDR3 protein: CASSLSQGGADTQYF. The CDR3, as DNA: TGTGCCAGCAGCTTGTCCCAGGGCGGGGCAGATACGCAGTATTTT.